The entry below gives a single T cell receptor (beta chain) sequence along with its context. These data come from a study of cytomegalovirus exposure and HLA in healthy donors. Between the trimmed V and J ends, which lost 0 bases and 1 base, there was a span of 14 bases. The CDR3 covers 17 residues. Germline V lookup: CDR1 SGHNT, CDR2 YYREEE (reference sequence). Researchers ran the PCR with 60 Vbeta and 13 Jbeta primers. Original handling: Later work found 80 million to 85 million unique TCR beta chains, with some 11 million shared. Repertoires were generated with immunoSEQ multiplex PCR, while TCRdb's copy carries only in-frame clones and drops some. V, J and clone size are taken as reported in that table, and D and trimming were inferred from the DNA itself. The sample includes around 300,000 clones, roughly two thirds seen only once; the top ten take under 2.5%.

Sequences were obtained from PBMCs. The clonotype originates from a female donor in good health and CMV-seronegative. The chain recombines TRBV5-4 with TRBJ1-5; a weak D match, TRBD1 (5 bases). In nucleotides, the CDR3 is TGTGCCAGCAGCTTGGGGGATGGGGGAGGAAGCAATCAGCCCCAGCATTTT. This gives the protein CASSLGDGGGSNQPQHF.